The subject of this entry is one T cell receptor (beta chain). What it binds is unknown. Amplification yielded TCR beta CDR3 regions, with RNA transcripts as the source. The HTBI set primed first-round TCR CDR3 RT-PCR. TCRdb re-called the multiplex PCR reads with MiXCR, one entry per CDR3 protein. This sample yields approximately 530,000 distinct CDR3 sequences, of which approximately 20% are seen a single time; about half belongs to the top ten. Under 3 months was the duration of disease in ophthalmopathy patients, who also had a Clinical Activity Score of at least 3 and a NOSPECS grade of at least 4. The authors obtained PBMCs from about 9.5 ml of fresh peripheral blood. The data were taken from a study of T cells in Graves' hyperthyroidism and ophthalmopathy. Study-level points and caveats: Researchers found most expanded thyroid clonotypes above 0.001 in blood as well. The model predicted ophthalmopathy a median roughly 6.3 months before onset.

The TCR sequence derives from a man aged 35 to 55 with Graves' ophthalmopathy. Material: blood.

The CDR3, as DNA: TGTGCCAGCAGGCCCCAGGGACACGAGCAGTACTTC. This sequence encodes CASRPQGHEQYF. The chain joins TRBV12-3 or TRBV12-4 to TRBJ2-7; possibly TRBD1 or TRBD2 for D (5 bases each). The CDR3 has 12 residues. The V gene lost 6 bases and the J gene lost 5 bases, with 11 bases spanning the gap.